This TCR beta chain was captured in a study of early T cells in non-severe SARS-CoV-2 infection. Study-level information: Sequencing was performed on bulk RNA from unsorted whole blood, leaving chains unpaired. Study results and caveats: The matching step, a VDJdb search, favored anti-spike CD8 responses and missed private and CD4 specificities.

V was trimmed by 10 bases and J by 6 bases, leaving 13 bases between them. Germline V CDR1 and CDR2: MNHEY, SVGEGT. This CDR3 has 11 residues. Individual cDNA molecules each received unique molecular identifiers attached to them. TCRdb processed the 5' RACE reads anew with MiXCR; each CDR3 protein has one entry. This table holds 11,000 or so distinct CDR3 sequences, 4.8% found once. Many counts were recorded for this clonotype. What it recognizes is unknown. This receptor was obtained from an adult who was a healthcare worker with PCR-confirmed SARS-CoV-2 infection or an uninfected control (not recorded which). This chain joins TRBV6-2 or TRBV6-3 and TRBJ2-7; D gene unclear. The specimen was whole blood. The CDR3 reads CANPRCREQYF. The CDR3 nucleotides are TGTGCCAATCCGCGGTGCCGCGAGCAGTACTTC.